This is a list of T cell receptor beta chains from one sample in a study of blood T cell repertoires in COVID-19. Here immunoSEQ multiplex PCR was the method, and the copy in TCRdb shows in-frame clones only, minus some. In the table there are about 87,000 clones, about 79% of which are singletons. Sequenced: peripheral blood. Receptor source: a woman between 50 and 59 years old with acute or convalescent COVID-19. Each CDR3 is given with its conserved first and last residue. Fields, in order: D gene, J gene, V gene, CDR3 protein. A D gene is named only where the DNA matches it firmly.

- TRBJ1-1 TRBV11-3 CASNRGTEAFF
- TRBJ1-2 TRBV30 CAWSQRGLSLYGYTF
TRBD1 TRBJ1-1 TRBV18 CASSPRQGETEAFF
- TRBJ2-6 TRBV19 CASSLGLSGANVLTF
- TRBJ2-1 TRBV7-2 CASSSGVLSYNEQFF
- TRBJ2-1 TRBV11-2 CASSSHGGGQFF
TRBD1 TRBJ2-5 TRBV28 CASSSLMNDRGVETQYF
- TRBJ2-2 TRBV29-1 CSVRSRNTGELFF
TRBD2 TRBJ2-3 TRBV9 CASSAEGTSGDTQYF
- TRBJ1-3 TRBV19 CASTGSGNTIYF
TRBD1 TRBJ1-1 TRBV5-1 CASSLEGGPNTEAFF
TRBD1 TRBJ1-2 TRBV5-6 CASSALDPRDRMFYGYTF
TRBD1 TRBJ1-3 TRBV5-1 CASSWTGGNTIYF
TRBD1 TRBJ2-2 TRBV7-3 CASSPWTGYNTGELFF
- TRBJ2-2 TRBV27 CASSLKGGPYTGELFF
TRBD1 TRBJ1-2 TRBV4-2 CASSQPTGAGVKGYTF
- TRBJ1-5 TRBV6-5 CATGEVVQPQHF
- TRBJ1-6 TRBV11-1 CASSLEQGYNSPLHF
TRBD2 TRBJ2-2 TRBV3-1/TRBV3-2 CASSQEIPRRGSDTGELFF
TRBD2 TRBJ2-3 TRBV5-1 CASSPMTSGGTDTQYF
- TRBJ1-1 TRBV6-5 CASSYSEGTEAFF
- TRBJ2-2 TRBV19 CASSGRGSHTGELFF
TRBD1 TRBJ2-3 TRBV5-6 CASSYQGVLTDTQYF
- TRBJ2-2 TRBV2 CASSTGRGPTGELFF
TRBD1 TRBJ1-4 TRBV7-2 CASSLRTGTNEKLFF
- TRBJ2-2 TRBV19 CASSSTGLNTGELFF
TRBD2 TRBJ2-3 TRBV3-1/TRBV3-2 CASSPGTSSNTQYF
- TRBJ1-5 TRBV27 CASSRQPNQPQHF
- TRBJ2-3 TRBV28 CASRADSTDTQYF
TRBD2 TRBJ2-5 TRBV15 CATSNSGGFQETQYF
TRBD2 TRBJ2-2 TRBV4-2 CASSATSDGGELFF
TRBD1 TRBJ2-7 TRBV5-6 CASSYDRVYEQYF
- TRBJ2-3 TRBV2 CASSWGGLFSTDTQYF
TRBD2 TRBJ2-4 TRBV18 CASSHPPGTSGDLAKNIQYF
TRBD2 TRBJ2-7 TRBV11-2 CASRRLAGGRSSYEQYF
- TRBJ1-6 TRBV2 CASSVQGGLNNSPLHF
TRBD1 TRBJ2-2 TRBV9 CASSPWTGNTGELFF